In its sample, the clone carrying this T cell receptor (beta chain) was seen many times. With 4 bases removed from V and 3 bases from J, the gap between germline ends came to 6 bases. This CDR3 contains 11 residues. Per the germline V gene, CDR1 is SQVTM and CDR2 is ANQGSEA. This specimen comes from a study of T cells in Graves' hyperthyroidism and ophthalmopathy. The TCR beta CDR3 regions underwent amplification using RNA transcripts as the source. A first-round RT-PCR of the TCR CDR3 used the HTBI primer set. TCRdb analysed the multiplex PCR reads with MiXCR anew, one entry per CDR3 protein. The table lists 400,000 to 550,000 distinct CDR3 sequences, roughly 24% of them singletons.

This TCR was recovered from a woman in her thirties with Graves' ophthalmopathy. The sequencing input was blood. The chain couples TRBV29-1 to TRBJ1-1; D is possibly TRBD1 (5 bases). In DNA form, the CDR3 reads TGCAGCGTTGCGGGGGACACTGAAGCTTTCTTT. This translates into CSVAGDTEAFF.